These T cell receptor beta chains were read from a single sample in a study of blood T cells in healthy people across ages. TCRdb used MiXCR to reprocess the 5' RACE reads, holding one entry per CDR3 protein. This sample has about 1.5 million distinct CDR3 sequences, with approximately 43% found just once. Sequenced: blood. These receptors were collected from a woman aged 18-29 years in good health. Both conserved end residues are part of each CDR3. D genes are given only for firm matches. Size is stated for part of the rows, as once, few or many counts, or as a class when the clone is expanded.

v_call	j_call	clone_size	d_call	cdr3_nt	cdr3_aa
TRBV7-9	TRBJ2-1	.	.	TGTGCCAGCAGCTTAGCGGGGGGACTCAAAGAGACCCAGTTCTTC	CASSLAGGLKETQFF
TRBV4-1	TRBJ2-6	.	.	TGCGCCAGCAGCGCCGACATCCGTCCCTCTGGGGCCAACGTCCCGACTTTC	CASSADIRPSGANVPTF
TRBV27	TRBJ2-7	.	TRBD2	TGTGCCAGCAGTCGTAGCGGGGGGGCGGGCAATGAGCAGTACTTC	CASSRSGGAGNEQYF
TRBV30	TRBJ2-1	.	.	TGTGCCTCCTACCCTGGCGGCTCCTACAATGAGCAGTTCTTC	CASYPGGSYNEQFF
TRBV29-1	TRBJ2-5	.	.	TGCAGCGTTGGAGGGAAAGTCTCCTACAATGAGCAGTACTTC	CSVGGKVSYNEQYF
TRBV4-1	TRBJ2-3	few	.	TGCGCCAGCAGCCAACCGGGACTCCTCAGCACAGATACGCAGTATTTT	CASSQPGLLSTDTQYF
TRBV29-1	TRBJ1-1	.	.	TGCAGCGTTGGACGCATACTGAACACTGAAGCTTTCTTT	CSVGRILNTEAFF
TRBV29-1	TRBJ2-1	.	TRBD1	TGCAGCGTAGCCCGGACAGGGATGAATGAGCAGTTCTTC	CSVARTGMNEQFF
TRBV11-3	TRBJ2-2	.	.	TGTGCCAGCAGCGCAACAGGACCTTCGAACACCGGGGAGCTGTTTTTT	CASSATGPSNTGELFF
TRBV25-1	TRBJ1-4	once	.	TGTGCCAGCAGTGACCGACTACAGGTTGCAACTAATGAAAAACTGTTTTTT	CASSDRLQVATNEKLFF
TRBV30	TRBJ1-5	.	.	TGTGCCTGGAGTGTATCTGGGGGCCAGCCCCAGCATTTT	CAWSVSGGQPQHF
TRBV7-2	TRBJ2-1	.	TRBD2	TGTGCCAGCAGCAAACCCTTCGGGACTAGCGGGCCAGCCTACAATGAGCAGTTCTTC	CASSKPFGTSGPAYNEQFF
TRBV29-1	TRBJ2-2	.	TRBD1	TGCAGCGTAGGACAGGTGAACACCGGGGAGCTGTTTTTT	CSVGQVNTGELFF
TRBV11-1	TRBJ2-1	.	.	TGTGCCAGCAGCTTAGCCCCCAGGCTCAAAAGCTCCTACAATGAGCAGTTCTTC	CASSLAPRLKSSYNEQFF
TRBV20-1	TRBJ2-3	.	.	TGCAGTGCGACATCTTATGGGTCAGACACAGATACGCAGTATTTT	CSATSYGSDTDTQYF
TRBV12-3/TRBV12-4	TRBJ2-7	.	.	TGTGCCAGCAGTTTAATGGCGGGTGAGCAGTACTTC	CASSLMAGEQYF
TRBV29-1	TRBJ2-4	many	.	TGCAGCGTTCCTGACAGACGAGCCAAAAACATTCAGTACTTC	CSVPDRRAKNIQYF
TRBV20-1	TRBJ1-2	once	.	TGCAGTGCTAGGCTGACCTGGGGCTACACCTTC	CSARLTWGYTF
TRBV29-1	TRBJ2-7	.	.	TGCAGCGTTGAAAGGGGGGGTAAGGGGCCCGGGCGTGGCTACAATGAGCAGTACTTC	CSVERGGKGPGRGYNEQYF
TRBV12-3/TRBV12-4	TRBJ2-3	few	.	TGTGCCAGCAGTAGGCTCCGGGTAGATACGCAGTATTTT	CASSRLRVDTQYF
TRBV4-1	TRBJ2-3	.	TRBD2	TGCGCCAGCAGCCAAGATCAAGCCCGAGTAGCGGGAGGGGAATCGCAGTATTTT	CASSQDQARVAGGESQYF
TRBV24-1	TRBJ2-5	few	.	TGTGCCACCAGTCTCGGACAGCCTGGCTACAATGAGCAGTACTTC	CATSLGQPGYNEQYF
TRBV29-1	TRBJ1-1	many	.	TGCAGCGTTGAAGGCGCAGGAGACACTGAAGCTTTCTTT	CSVEGAGDTEAFF
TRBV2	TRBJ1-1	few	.	TGTGCCAGCAGTGAAGGAAGGCGCACTGAAGCTTTCTTT	CASSEGRRTEAFF
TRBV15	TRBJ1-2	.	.	TGTGCCACCAGCAGAGCAGGGAACTATGGCTACACCTTC	CATSRAGNYGYTF
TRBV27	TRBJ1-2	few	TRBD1	TGTGCCAGCAGTCCCAACAGGGGTAGCTATGGCTACACCTTC	CASSPNRGSYGYTF
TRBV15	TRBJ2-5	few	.	TGTGCCACCTTAAATCCAGGTATCCAAGAGACCCAGTACTTC	CATLNPGIQETQYF
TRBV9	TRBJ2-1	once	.	TGTGCCAGCAGCCCCGAAGGGGTCCCTAATGAGCGGTTCTTC	CASSPEGVPNERFF
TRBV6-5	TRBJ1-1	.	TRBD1	TGTGCCAGCAGACACTGGGACAGCCCGTCCACTGAAGCTTTCTTT	CASRHWDSPSTEAFF
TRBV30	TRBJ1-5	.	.	TGTGCCTGGAGTGAGGACAGCAATCAGCCCCAGCATTTT	CAWSEDSNQPQHF
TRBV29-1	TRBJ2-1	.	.	TGCAGCGTTGGCCACCAGCAGGATGAGCAGTTCTTC	CSVGHQQDEQFF
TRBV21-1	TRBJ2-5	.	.	TGTGCCAGCAGCAAAGGGAGACGGTCACAAGAGACCCAGTACTTC	CASSKGRRSQETQYF
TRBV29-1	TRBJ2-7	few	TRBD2	TGCAGCGTTGACCTAGCGGGAGTCTCCTCCTACGAGCAGTACTTC	CSVDLAGVSSYEQYF
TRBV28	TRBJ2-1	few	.	TGTGCCAGCAGTTTCCTAGGGGGAGGCTCCTACAATGAGCAGTTCTTC	CASSFLGGGSYNEQFF
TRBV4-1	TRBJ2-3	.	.	TGCGCCAGCAGCCTTCTCCCGGCAGTAAGCACAGATACGCAGTATTTT	CASSLLPAVSTDTQYF
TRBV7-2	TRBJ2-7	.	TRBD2	TGTGCCAGCAGCTTAGTGTTTGCGGGAGTTGGCGGCTACGAGCAGTACTTC	CASSLVFAGVGGYEQYF
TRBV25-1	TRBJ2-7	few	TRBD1	TGTGCCAGCAGACAGGGGGCTGTAACCGAGCAGTACTTC	CASRQGAVTEQYF
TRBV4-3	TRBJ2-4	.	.	TGCGCCAGCGGCCAAGATCGGGCGGGGATTACAACCAAAAACATTCAGTACTTC	CASGQDRAGITTKNIQYF
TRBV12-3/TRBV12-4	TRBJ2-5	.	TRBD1	TGTGCCAGCAGTTTATATGGGACAGGGGAAGGGGAGACCCAGTACTTC	CASSLYGTGEGETQYF
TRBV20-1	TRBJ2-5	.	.	TGCAGTGCTAGAGATAGAAGGACGGGGGAGACCCAGTACTTC	CSARDRRTGETQYF
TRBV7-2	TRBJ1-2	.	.	TGTGCCATCAGCTTATACGTCTCCTATGGCTACACCTTC	CAISLYVSYGYTF
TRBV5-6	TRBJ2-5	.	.	TGTGCCAGCAGCTTGGGGGCGGGACAACAGTACTTC	CASSLGAGQQYF
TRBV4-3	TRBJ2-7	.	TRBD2	TGCGCCAGCAGCCCAGGCCGCACTAGCGGGGATTACAATGAGCAGTACTTC	CASSPGRTSGDYNEQYF
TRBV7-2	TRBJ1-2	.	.	TGTGCCAGCAGCCCTACCAAGGGGTGTGGCTACACCTTC	CASSPTKGCGYTF
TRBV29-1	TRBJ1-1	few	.	TGCAGCGTTGGCCGCAGGACCAACACTGAAGCTTTCTTT	CSVGRRTNTEAFF
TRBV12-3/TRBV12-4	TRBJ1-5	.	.	TGTGCCAGCAGTTTAGAACAGGGTACGTGGCAGCCCCAGCATTTT	CASSLEQGTWQPQHF
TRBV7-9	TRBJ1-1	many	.	TGTGCCAGCACCCCGGGCACTGAAGCTTTCTTT	CASTPGTEAFF
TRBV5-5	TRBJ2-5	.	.	TGTGCCAGCAGCTTCGCAGAAAACAACCAAGAGACCCAGTACTTC	CASSFAENNQETQYF
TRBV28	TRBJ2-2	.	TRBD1	TGTGCCAGCAGATGGGGGTCAGGGGGCATCACCGGGGAGCTGTTTTTT	CASRWGSGGITGELFF
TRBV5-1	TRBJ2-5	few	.	TGCGCCAGCAGCTTCGGACAGTCACAGGGCGAGACCCAGTACTTC	CASSFGQSQGETQYF
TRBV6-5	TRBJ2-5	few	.	TGTGCCAGCAGACCCACGAGAGGCCAAGAGACCCAGTACTTC	CASRPTRGQETQYF
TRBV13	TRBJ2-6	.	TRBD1	TGTGCCAGCAGCTTTGGAACAGGGGGCTCTGGGGCCAACGTCCTGACTTTC	CASSFGTGGSGANVLTF
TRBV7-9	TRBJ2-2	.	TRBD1	TGTGCCAGCAGCTCCGCTGGACAGGGGAACACCGGGGAGCTGTTTTTT	CASSSAGQGNTGELFF
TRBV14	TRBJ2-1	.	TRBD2	TGTGCCAGCAGCTCGCGGGAGCGGGACTACAATGAGCAGTTCTTC	CASSSRERDYNEQFF
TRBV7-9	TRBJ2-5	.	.	TGTGCCAGCAGCTTAGCGCGTGTGGTTGGTCGAGAGACCCAGTACTTC	CASSLARVVGRETQYF
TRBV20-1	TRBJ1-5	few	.	TGCAGTGCTAGAGTAAGGAAGGGGCACCAGCCCCAGCATTTT	CSARVRKGHQPQHF
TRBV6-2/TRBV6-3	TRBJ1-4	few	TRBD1	TGTGCCAGCACCTCTCGCCGGGACAGGGATGAAAAACTGTTTTTT	CASTSRRDRDEKLFF
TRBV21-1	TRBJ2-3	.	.	TGTGCCAGCAGCGAATCATGGACTAGCGGGGGACACACAGATACGCAGTATTTT	CASSESWTSGGHTDTQYF
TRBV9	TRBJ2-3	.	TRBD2	TGTGCCAGCAGCGTAGACAAGCGGGAGGGCCGGAAAGATACGCAGTATTTT	CASSVDKREGRKDTQYF
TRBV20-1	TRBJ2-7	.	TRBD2	TGCAGTGCTCCTCGGACTAGCGCCGAGCAGTACTTC	CSAPRTSAEQYF